This is a list of T cell receptor beta chains from one sample in a study of Graves' ophthalmopathy and Graves' hyperthyroidism. TCRdb re-called the multiplex PCR reads with MiXCR, one entry per CDR3 protein. This sample carries about 500,000 distinct CDR3 sequences, 14% of them seen once, and the ten largest clones take 9.8%. Sequenced sample: blood. All receptors derive from a woman aged 25-40 years with Graves' ophthalmopathy. CDR3s leave out the opening cysteine and the closing phenylalanine or tryptophan. The D gene is left open where the match is weak.

V gene,J gene,D gene,CDR3 protein
TRBV7-2,TRBJ2-5,NA,ASSLYRLQETQY
TRBV7-8,TRBJ2-7,TRBD2,ASSLGLAGPSYEQY
TRBV5-1,TRBJ1-2,TRBD1,ASSPGQGGYT
TRBV3-1,TRBJ1-5,NA,ASSQGTSNQPQH
TRBV6-5,TRBJ1-1,NA,ASIMTPGRAAF
TRBV12-3/TRBV12-4,TRBJ1-6,NA,ASSPTKYNSPLH
TRBV12-3/TRBV12-4,TRBJ1-1,TRBD1,ASSFDRGITEAF
TRBV28,TRBJ2-2,TRBD1,ASSYVWGQANTGELF
TRBV12-3/TRBV12-4,TRBJ2-5,TRBD2,ASSFPFSGGARETQY
TRBV25-1,TRBJ1-2,NA,ASSEFGQGRGYT
TRBV6-1,TRBJ2-7,TRBD2,ASSEDSGGSYEQY
TRBV5-5,TRBJ1-5,NA,ASSSRGGADNQPQH
TRBV6-2/TRBV6-3,TRBJ2-7,TRBD2,ASRDDSGSYEQY
TRBV28,TRBJ1-2,TRBD1,ASSTIRTGPDYGYT
TRBV12-5,TRBJ1-6,TRBD1,ASGLSGTGFSNSPLH
TRBV6-2/TRBV6-3,TRBJ1-2,NA,ASSYSSSRSGGVNYGYT
TRBV5-1,TRBJ2-2,NA,ASTQTANTGELS
TRBV3-1,TRBJ1-1,NA,ASSPSPGTSNTEAF
TRBV6-1,TRBJ1-2,TRBD1,ASTLNLQGERGYT
TRBV11-2,TRBJ1-1,TRBD1,ASSSLTGEGTEAF
TRBV2,TRBJ1-5,TRBD1,ASSGTGGFNNQPQH
TRBV11-2,TRBJ2-5,TRBD1,ASSFRTGGVQETQY
TRBV29-1,TRBJ2-2,TRBD2,SVCWAGDTGELF
TRBV19,TRBJ1-1,NA,ASSPPGGGTEAF
TRBV24-1,TRBJ1-5,NA,ATSFRGFNQPQH
TRBV2,TRBJ2-7,TRBD2,ASSVVLAGENEQY
TRBV27,TRBJ2-7,NA,ASSYRDPLVEQY
TRBV20-1,TRBJ2-3,NA,SARVRGTDTQY
TRBV28,TRBJ1-5,NA,ASRVTAKIQPQH
TRBV6-1,TRBJ1-1,NA,ASKGGRLNTEAF
TRBV6-1,TRBJ2-7,TRBD2,ASSSGVRIYEQY
TRBV7-8,TRBJ1-6,NA,ASSPSVDNSPLH
TRBV12-3/TRBV12-4,TRBJ1-2,NA,ASSEDSFYGYT
TRBV12-3/TRBV12-4,TRBJ2-3,TRBD2,ASSPGTSGGADTQY
TRBV5-1,TRBJ2-5,TRBD2,ASSLRLAGRETQY
TRBV20-1,TRBJ2-4,TRBD2,GLAGGNIQY
TRBV20-1,TRBJ2-7,TRBD1,SASGTGHLYEQY
TRBV19,TRBJ1-5,NA,ASSIVAGSNQPQH
TRBV20-1,TRBJ2-2,NA,SAISPANTGELF
TRBV12-3/TRBV12-4,TRBJ2-7,TRBD2,ASSFRVINRLAGGRVFYEQY